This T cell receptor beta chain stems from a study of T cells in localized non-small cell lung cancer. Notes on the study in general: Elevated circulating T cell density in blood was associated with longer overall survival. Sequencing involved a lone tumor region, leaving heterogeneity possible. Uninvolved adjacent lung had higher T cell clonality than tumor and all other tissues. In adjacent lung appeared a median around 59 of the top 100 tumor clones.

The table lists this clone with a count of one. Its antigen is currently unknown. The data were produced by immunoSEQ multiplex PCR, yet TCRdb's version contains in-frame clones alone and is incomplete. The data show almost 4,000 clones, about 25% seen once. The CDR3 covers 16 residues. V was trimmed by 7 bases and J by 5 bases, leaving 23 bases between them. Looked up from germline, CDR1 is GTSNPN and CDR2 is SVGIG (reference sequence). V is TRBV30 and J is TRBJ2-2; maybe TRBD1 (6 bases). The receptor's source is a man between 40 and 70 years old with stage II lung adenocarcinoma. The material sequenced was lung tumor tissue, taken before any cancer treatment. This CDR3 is CASSHAQTGWTGELFF. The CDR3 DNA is TGTGCCTCCTCTCACGCCCAGACAGGTTGGACCGGGGAGCTGTTTTTT.